This section outlines one T cell receptor (beta chain) sequence together with its context. This sample stems from a study of blood T cell repertoires in COVID-19. Overall study: Italy, Spain and the United States were the sources of the convalescent and acute COVID-19 samples. The cDNA or gDNA used as material had been derived from T cells, B-cell-depleted T cells, or PBMCs.

The CDR3 totals 15 residues. V trimming: 4 bases; J trimming: 1 base; junction bases outside the gene matches: 6. Per the germline V gene, CDR1 is SGHRS and CDR2 is YFSETQ. The repertoire was sequenced with immunoSEQ multiplex PCR; TCRdb's copy has only in-frame clones and lacks some. The table records some 120,000 clones, roughly 79% of them present only once. The source is a human donor in a cohort sampled during active COVID-19. Sequenced material: peripheral blood. The J gene is TRBJ2-3, the V gene TRBV5-1, with 7 bases fitting TRBD1. CDR3 amino acids: CASSPTGAGTDTQYF. CDR3 bases: TGCGCCAGCAGCCCCACAGGGGCGGGCACAGATACGCAGTATTTT.